What follows is one TCR beta chain and its context. V gave up 1 base and J gave up 4 bases, with 14 bases separating them. This CDR3 has 15 amino acids. Germline V gene sequence: CDR1 MNHEY, CDR2 SMNVEV (reference sequence). The data derive from a study of cytomegalovirus exposure and HLA in healthy donors. The PCR made use of 60 Vbeta and 13 Jbeta primers. Data came from immunoSEQ multiplex PCR; TCRdb stores just in-frame clones and leaves some out. The sample holds roughly 190,000 clones, 75% to 85% seen once. The clonotype comes from a woman in her thirties in good health and CMV-seropositive. Sequencing was carried out using PBMCs. The chain uses TRBV27 and TRBJ2-7; D is perhaps TRBD1 (6 bases). CDR3 in DNA: TGTGCCAGCAGTTTATTGGAAGGCAGGGGATACGAGCAGTACTTC. Translated: CASSLLEGRGYEQYF.